This T cell receptor beta chain originates from a study of blood T cell repertoires in COVID-19. Sequencing was performed with immunoSEQ multiplex PCR; in TCRdb, only in-frame clones are kept and a portion is missing. In the table there are 150,000 to 200,000 clones, about 81% of which are singletons. There are 15 residues in the CDR3. Trimming removed 5 bases at V and 4 bases at J, with 16 bases between. Germline V gene sequence: CDR1 SEHNR, CDR2 FQNEAQ (reference sequence). The sequencing sample was made of peripheral blood. The clonotype originates from a woman older than 75 with COVID-19, enrolled during active disease. This chain uses TRBV7-9 with TRBJ2-3; possibly TRBD2 for D (6 bases). CDR3 sequence reads: CASSGDLSFADTQYF. The DNA for the CDR3 is TGTGCCAGCAGCGGGGACTTATCCTTCGCAGATACGCAGTATTTT.